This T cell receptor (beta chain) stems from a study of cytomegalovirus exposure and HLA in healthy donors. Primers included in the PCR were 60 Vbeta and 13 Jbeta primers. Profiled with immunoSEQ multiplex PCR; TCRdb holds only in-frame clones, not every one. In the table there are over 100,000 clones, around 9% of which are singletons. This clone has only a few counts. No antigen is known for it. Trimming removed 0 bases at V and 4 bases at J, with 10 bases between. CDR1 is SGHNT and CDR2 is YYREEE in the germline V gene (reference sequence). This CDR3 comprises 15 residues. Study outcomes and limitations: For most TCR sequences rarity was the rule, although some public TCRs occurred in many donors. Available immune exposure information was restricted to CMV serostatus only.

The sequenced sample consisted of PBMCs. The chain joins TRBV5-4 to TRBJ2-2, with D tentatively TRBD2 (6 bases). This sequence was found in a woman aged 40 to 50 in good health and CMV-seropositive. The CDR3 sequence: CASSLGGELTGELFF. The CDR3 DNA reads TGTGCCAGCAGCTTGGGCGGGGAGCTCACCGGGGAGCTGTTTTTT.